Presented here are 24 T cell receptor beta chains from one specimen sequenced in a study of blood T cell repertoires in COVID-19. This table comes from immunoSEQ multiplex PCR, and its TCRdb copy is limited to in-frame clones, with some not included. The sample includes some 150,000 clones, around nine tenths seen only once; the top ten take less than 6.5%. Sequenced input: peripheral blood. The receptors shown here come from a human donor in a cohort sampled during active COVID-19.

V usage is TRBV7-6 and J usage is TRBJ2-5, with D maybe TRBD1 (6 bases). Germline CDR1 is SGHVS and CDR2 is FNYEAQ. CDR3 size: 15 residues. Trimming left V 5 bases short and J 0 bases short, with 13 bases between. This chain's CDR3 is CASSPSNRDQETQYF. CDR3 bases: TGTGCCAGCAGCCCGAGCAACAGGGACCAAGAGACCCAGTACTTC. The full variable domain, with the rest looked up from reference TRBV7-6 and TRBJ2-5, is GAGVSQSPRYKVTKRGQDVALRCDPISGHVSLYWYRQALGQGPEFLTYFNYEAQQDKSGLPNDRFSAERPEGSISTLTIQRTEQRDSAMYRCASSPSNRDQETQYFGPGTRLLVL.

V gene TRBV7-3 combines with J gene TRBJ2-6, with a weak D call TRBD1 (6 bases). The CDR3 sequence is 16 residues long. Germline V gene data show CDR1 as SGHTA and CDR2 as FQGTGA. Trimming took 2 bases from V and 2 from J, leaving 10 bases between them. CDR3 DNA sequence: TGTGCCAGCAGCTTAGCCCAGGGGCCTGGGGCCAACGTCCTGACTTTC. Its protein product is CASSLAQGPGANVLTF.

The J gene is TRBJ1-1, the V gene TRBV6-5; D is unresolved. The V and J ends lost 0 bases and 0 bases respectively, with 11 bases between them. The CDR3 sequence is 16 residues long. Germline V gene data show CDR1 as MNHEY and CDR2 as SVGAGI. The CDR3 nucleotides read TGTGCCAGCAGTTACTCGACTCTTCCCGTGAACACTGAAGCTTTCTTT. Its translation is CASSYSTLPVNTEAFF.

V gene TRBV28 combines with J gene TRBJ2-4, with D uncertain. The germline V and J ends were trimmed by 5 bases and 1 base, with 15 bases remaining between them. There are 16 residues in the CDR3. CDR1 is MDHEN, CDR2 SYDVKM, per germline. CDR3 sequence: CASSPTTPQAKNIQYF. The CDR3 region has the DNA TGTGCCAGCAGTCCCACTACCCCTCAGGCCAAAAACATTCAGTACTTC.

The V gene is TRBV19, the J gene TRBJ1-2; D possibly corresponds to TRBD1 (5 bases). The CDR3 is 14 amino acids. Germline V lookup: CDR1 LNHDA, CDR2 SQIVND (reference sequence). V lost 7 bases and J 4 bases, leaving 16 bases between the germline ends. For the CDR3, the DNA is TGTGCCAGTACCCAACGGGACGGGAGCTATGGCTACACCTTC. Translating it yields CASTQRDGSYGYTF.

The chain has TRBV27 and TRBJ2-7, with D maybe TRBD1 (6 bases). The CDR3 has 13 residues. The V end lost 0 bases, the J end lost 3 bases, and 6 bases lay between the germline ends. Per germline, CDR1 MNHEY and CDR2 SMNVEV (reference sequence). CDR3 sequence: CASSLSRGYEQYF. The CDR3 region has the DNA TGTGCCAGCAGTTTATCCAGGGGCTACGAGCAGTACTTC.

This clone was recorded only once. The rearrangement links TRBV7-3 to TRBJ2-1; D possibly corresponds to TRBD1 (7 bases). The CDR3 has 14 residues. In germline, CDR1 is SGHTA, CDR2 FQGTGA. V lost 5 bases, J lost 8 bases, and 16 bases lay in between. In nucleotides, the CDR3 is TGTGCCAGCAGCCAACGGCGGGACAGCCATGAGCAGTTCTTC. This gives the protein CASSQRRDSHEQFF.

The DNA of the CDR3 is TGTGCCAGCTCACCTCGACAGGGGGCATTCGGAGATACGCAGTATTTT. Protein product: CASSPRQGAFGDTQYF. The chain employs TRBV18 and TRBJ2-3; 10 nucleotides match TRBD1. The CDR3 runs 16 residues. After removal of 3 bases from V and 5 bases from J, the junction contained 8 bases not matched to a gene. Germline V lookup: CDR1 KGHSH, CDR2 LQKENI.

The chain couples TRBV2 to TRBJ2-7, with D tentatively TRBD1 (6 bases). Germline-derived CDR1 and CDR2 are SNHLY and FYNNEI. Trimming pared 4 bases from V and 0 bases from J, leaving 7 bases between. The CDR3 runs 13 residues. CDR3 protein: CASSAGHSYEQYF. DNA of the CDR3: TGTGCCAGCAGTGCGGGACACTCCTACGAGCAGTACTTC.

The rearrangement uses TRBV15 and TRBJ1-1; D is perhaps TRBD1 (5 bases). Trimming removed 8 bases at V and 6 bases at J, with 22 bases between. CDR3 length: 15 residues. Per germline, CDR1 LNHNV and CDR2 YYDKDF (reference sequence). The DNA of the CDR3 is TGTGCCACCGGGGAAGACAGCCAGGGAATCCCTGAAGCTTTCTTT. This sequence encodes CATGEDSQGIPEAFF.

By proportion, this clone is medium-sized. The chain carries TRBV4-1 and TRBJ1-5, with a possible D match to TRBD1 (5 bases). CDR1 is MGHRA and CDR2 is YSYEKL in the germline V gene. The V end lost 4 bases, the J end lost 1 base, and 14 bases lay between the germline ends. This CDR3 is built from 16 residues. The CDR3 loop reads CASSLQLQESNQPQHF. The CDR3 DNA sequence: TGCGCCAGCAGCCTACAACTACAGGAGAGCAATCAGCCCCAGCATTTT.

The chain links TRBV5-1 to TRBJ2-7; 14 bases are shared with TRBD2. V was clipped by 4 bases and J by 0 bases; unmatched bases: 3. Germline V CDR1 and CDR2: SGHRS, YFSETQ. The CDR3 is 16 amino acids. CDR3 region: CASSPGTSGSSYEQYF. The DNA of the CDR3 is TGCGCCAGCAGCCCGGGGACTAGCGGGAGCTCCTACGAGCAGTACTTC. Using reference TRBV5-1 and TRBJ2-7 for the parts outside the CDR3, the full variable domain is KAGVTQTPRYLIKTRGQQVTLSCSPISGHRSVSWYQQTPGQGLQFLFEYFSETQRNKGNFPGRFSGRQFSNSRSEMNVSTLELGDSALYLCASSPGTSGSSYEQYFGPGTRLTVT.

Written as DNA, the CDR3 is TGTGCCAGCTCAGGGACTAGCGCCAGCTCCTACAATGAGCAGTTCTTC. It codes for CASSGTSASSYNEQFF. V usage is TRBV28 and J usage is TRBJ2-1; 10 bases map to TRBD2. Germline V gene lookup returns CDR1 MDHEN and CDR2 SYDVKM. V lost 8 bases and J lost 0; bases outside the gene matches: 7. This CDR3 contains 16 residues.

The rearrangement uses TRBV6-5 and TRBJ1-4, with D perhaps matching TRBD1 (6 bases). CDR3 size: 14 residues. The V and J ends lost 4 bases and 4 bases respectively, with 10 bases between them. CDR1 and CDR2 (germline): MNHEY, SVGAGI. CDR3 sequence: CASSLGQSNEKLFF. The CDR3 DNA sequence: TGTGCCAGCAGTTTAGGACAGAGTAATGAAAAACTGTTTTTT.

The CDR3 DNA is TGTGCCAGTAGACACACCGGGGAAGAGACCCAGTACTTC. Its protein is CASRHTGEETQYF. The chain carries TRBV19 and TRBJ2-5; the D gene is possibly TRBD2 (5 bases). Trimming took 6 bases from V and 3 from J, leaving 11 bases between them. The CDR3 runs to 13 residues. CDR1 is LNHDA and CDR2 is SQIVND in the germline V gene (reference sequence).

The chain couples TRBV7-3 to TRBJ2-1; 8 nucleotides align to TRBD2. V lost 5 bases and J lost 0; bases outside the gene matches: 3. The germline V gene encodes CDR1 SGHTA and CDR2 FQGTGA. The CDR3 has 15 residues. The CDR3 here is CASSATSGSYNEQFF. In nucleotides, the CDR3 is TGTGCCAGCAGCGCCACTAGCGGCTCCTACAATGAGCAGTTCTTC.

This chain joins TRBV6-1 and TRBJ1-2; D remains ambiguous. Germline-derived CDR1 and CDR2 are MNHNS and SASEGT. The CDR3 spans 13 residues. V lost 1 base to trimming and J lost 5 bases, with 8 bases between them. This CDR3 is CASSEGSRYGYTF. The CDR3 DNA reads TGTGCCAGCAGTGAAGGATCGCGGTATGGCTACACCTTC.

The J gene is TRBJ2-7, the V gene TRBV30, with TRBD2 matching over 8 bases. The V gene's germline CDR1 is GTSNPN and CDR2 SVGIG (reference sequence). This CDR3 is built from 14 residues. J lost 0 bases, V lost 2 bases, and 3 bases had no gene match. CDR3 DNA sequence: TGTGCCTGGAGTCAGCGGGGGAGCTCCTACGAGCAGTACTTC. Residues: CAWSQRGSSYEQYF.

The chain combines TRBV11-1 with TRBJ2-7; unclear D gene. Germline CDR1 and CDR2: SGHAT and FQDESV (reference sequence). The CDR3 runs 14 residues. Between the trimmed V and J ends, which lost 2 bases and 4 bases, there was a span of 12 bases. Written as DNA, the CDR3 is TGTGCCAGCAGCTTAAATCGGGTTAGTTACGAGCAGTACTTC. Translated: CASSLNRVSYEQYF.

The chain joins TRBV20-1 to TRBJ2-7; D is possibly TRBD1 (6 bases). V was cut by 6 bases and J by 4 bases, with 10 bases left in between. The CDR3 has 11 residues. Germline CDR1 DFQATT, CDR2 SNEGSKA (reference sequence). The CDR3 DNA reads as TGCAGTGCGACCGGACAGTACGAGCAGTACTTC. Translation gives CSATGQYEQYF.

This clone was seen just once. V and J are TRBV4-2 and TRBJ2-3; 7 positions match TRBD2. This CDR3 spans 15 amino acids. Trimming took 0 bases from V and 1 from J; bases not matched to a gene: 1. Germline V gene lookup returns CDR1 LGHNA and CDR2 YNFKEQ. The CDR3 loop reads CASSQDRGGTDTQYF. The CDR3 DNA follows: TGTGCCAGCAGCCAAGATCGGGGGGGCACAGATACGCAGTATTTT.

This chain joins TRBV7-6 and TRBJ2-7; TRBD2 might be the D (6 bases). Germline loops: CDR1 SGHVS, CDR2 FNYEAQ. This CDR3 region has 14 residues. The V end was cut by 1 base, the J end by 8 bases, with 15 bases between. CDR3 sequence: CASSLGGELNQQYF. The CDR3 region has the DNA TGTGCCAGCAGCTTAGGGGGGGAACTTAACCAGCAGTACTTC.

This sequence joins TRBV9 and TRBJ2-2; D is ambiguous. Germline lookup yields CDR1 SGDLS and CDR2 YYNGEE. The germline V and J ends were trimmed by 4 bases and 4 bases, with 11 bases remaining between them. CDR3 length equals 14 residues. CDR3 in DNA: TGTGCCAGCAGCCCTAACGTTGGCACCGGGGAGCTGTTTTTT. This sequence encodes CASSPNVGTGELFF. The entire variable domain, with the rest obtained from reference TRBV9 and TRBJ2-2, is as follows: DSGVTQTPKHLITATGQRVTLRCSPRSGDLSVYWYQQSLDQGLQFLIQYYNGEERAKGNILERFSAQQFPDLHSELNLSSLELGDSALYFCASSPNVGTGELFFGEGSRLTVL.

V usage is TRBV19 and J usage is TRBJ1-1, with D tentatively TRBD1 (5 bases). The V gene's germline CDR1 is LNHDA and CDR2 SQIVND (reference sequence). The V end lost 6 bases, the J end lost 6 bases, and 14 bases lay between the germline ends. This CDR3 comprises 13 residues. The CDR3 DNA reads TGTGCCAGTAGAGGTGGTGAAGGGGCTGAAGCTTTCTTT. Its translation: CASRGGEGAEAFF. The full variable domain, with the rest looked up from reference TRBV19 and TRBJ1-1, is DGGITQSPKYLFRKEGQNVTLSCEQNLNHDAMYWYRQDPGQGLRLIYYSQIVNDFQKGDIAEGYSVSREKKESFPLTVTSAQKNPTAFYLCASRGGEGAEAFFGQGTRLTVV.